This T cell receptor beta chain stems from a study of shared clonotypes between healthy human individuals. This clone was counted a single time. The antigen is not known. The repertoire was sequenced with immunoSEQ multiplex PCR; TCRdb's copy has only in-frame clones and lacks some. The sample shows some 1,400,000 clones, about 96% of them seen only once. Findings of the study overall: The naive CD4 repertoires of a handful of donors were compared, and roughly 5.1% of clonotypes were shared.

This CDR3 has 15 amino acids. Germline CDR1 MGHRA, CDR2 YSYEKL. Trimming removed 0 bases from V and 5 bases from J, with 13 bases in between. The sequenced material came from naive CD4+ T cells sorted from blood. Subset denoted: CD45RA+ positively selected. The chain combines TRBV4-1 with TRBJ1-2, with D perhaps TRBD1 (6 bases). This TCR was recovered from a man aged 25-45 years in good health. Here the CDR3 reads CASSQEYGQTYGYTF. The CDR3 DNA reads as TGCGCCAGCAGCCAAGAGTACGGACAGACTTATGGCTACACCTTC.